This T cell receptor (beta chain) was identified during a study of blood T cell repertoires in COVID-19. Study-level background: Acute and convalescent COVID-19 samples came from the United States, Italy and Spain. T cells, B-cell-depleted T cells, or PBMCs supplied cDNA or gDNA.

The germline CDR1 and CDR2 sequences are SGHTA and FQGNSA. J gave up 8 bases and V 5 bases, and 5 bases lay outside the gene matches. The CDR3 runs to 13 residues. Some clones are missing from TCRdb's copy, which holds only in-frame ones; the method was immunoSEQ multiplex PCR. The sample records around 300,000 clones, 80% to 90% being singletons. Enrolled during active infection, Seattle patients were then followed longitudinally. The sequencing input was peripheral blood. The sequence came from a woman in her 70s with COVID-19, enrolled during active disease. The rearrangement links TRBV7-2 to TRBJ1-2; 10 nucleotides match TRBD1. The CDR3 nucleotides are TGTGCCAGCAGCACCGACAGGGGGCAGGGCTACACCTTC. The encoded protein is CASSTDRGQGYTF. The entire variable domain, with the rest obtained from reference TRBV7-2 and TRBJ1-2, is as follows: GAGVSQSPSNKVTEKGKDVELRCDPISGHTALYWYRQSLGQGLEFLIYFQGNSAPDKSGLPSDRFSAERTGGSVSTLTIQRTQQEDSAVYLCASSTDRGQGYTFGSGTRLTVV.